Listed here are 18 T cell receptor beta chains from one sample, sequenced in a study of a mutant IDH1 vaccine in newly diagnosed glioma. The repertoire was sequenced with immunoSEQ multiplex PCR; TCRdb's copy has only in-frame clones and lacks some. The table records roughly 50,000 clones, about 81% of them present only once. Which antigens these TCRs recognize remains unknown. Time point defined: week 23, last vaccination. All doses held 300 ug of mutant IDH1 20-mer peptide, with topical imiquimod. The sample consisted of PBMCs, taken from a glioma patient whose treatment included an IDH1 peptide vaccine. All receptors derive from a woman in her thirties or forties with glioma. Some clones in this sample may be carry-over from other donors' samples.

The chain carries TRBV7-6 and TRBJ1-1; tentative D call: TRBD1 (6 bases). V lost 4 bases and J lost 7, with 19 bases in between. This CDR3 contains 15 residues. CDR1 SGHVS and CDR2 FNYEAQ come from the germline V gene. The CDR3 spells CASSSNTGREIEAFF. In DNA, the CDR3 is TGTGCCAGCAGCTCCAATACAGGGAGGGAAATTGAAGCTTTCTTT.

The sample holds a few counts of this clone. The chain joins TRBV30 to TRBJ2-7, with 8 bases fitting TRBD1. In germline, CDR1 is GTSNPN, CDR2 SVGIG (reference sequence). The CDR3 contains 15 residues. V gave up 2 bases and J gave up 4 bases; unmatched junction bases: 10. The CDR3 here is CAWSPLDRVVYEQYF. The CDR3 nucleotides are TGTGCCTGGAGTCCCCTGGACAGGGTTGTATACGAGCAGTACTTC.

The genes are TRBV18 and TRBJ2-7; no clear D. Germline V gene data show CDR1 as KGHSH and CDR2 as LQKENI. CDR3 length: 15 amino acids. The V and J ends lost 3 bases and 0 bases respectively, with 12 bases between them. CDR3 amino acids: CASSPRQASSYEQYF. In nucleotides, the CDR3 is TGTGCCAGCTCACCTCGGCAGGCGAGCTCCTACGAGCAGTACTTC.

The J gene is TRBJ2-2, the V gene TRBV6-5; no clear D gene. Germline V CDR1 and CDR2: MNHEY, SVGAGI. Trimming stripped 6 bases from V and 5 bases from J, with 7 bases between. The CDR3 sequence is 12 residues long. The CDR3 sequence: CASRPLTGELFF. The CDR3 coding sequence is TGTGCCAGCAGGCCTTTGACCGGGGAGCTGTTTTTT.

The CDR3 loop reads CASSEEVQANYGYTF. CDR3 sequence (DNA): TGTGCCAGCAGTGAAGAGGTACAGGCGAACTATGGCTACACCTTC. V gene TRBV2 combines with J gene TRBJ1-2, with a possible D match to TRBD1 (5 bases). Per the germline V gene, CDR1 is SNHLY and CDR2 is FYNNEI. V shed 1 base and J shed 2 bases, with 11 bases lying between them. The CDR3 sequence is 15 residues long.

The chain has TRBV2 and TRBJ2-7; D not resolved. Germline-derived CDR1 and CDR2 are SNHLY and FYNNEI. The CDR3 loop spans 12 amino acids. Between the trimmed V and J ends, which lost 4 bases and 5 bases, there was a span of 9 bases. The CDR3 is CASSGGSNEQYF. The CDR3 DNA reads TGTGCCAGCAGTGGCGGCAGCAACGAGCAGTACTTC.

The chain recombines TRBV13 with TRBJ2-4; either TRBD1 or TRBD2 may fit D (5 bases each). The CDR3 runs 13 residues. The germline gives CDR1 PRHDT, CDR2 FYEKMQ (reference sequence). V lost 3 bases, J lost 3 bases, and 6 bases lay in between. The CDR3, as DNA: TGTGCCAGCAGCTTGGGGGACAAAAACATTCAGTACTTC. Protein sequence: CASSLGDKNIQYF.

The chain carries TRBV9 and TRBJ2-7; TRBD2 matches 9 bases. The CDR3 has 15 amino acids. The germline V gene encodes CDR1 SGDLS and CDR2 YYNGEE. With V trimmed by 3 bases and J by 7 bases, 11 bases remained unmatched. Here the CDR3 reads CASSGGGGGAREQYF. The CDR3 coding sequence is TGTGCCAGCAGCGGCGGTGGCGGGGGGGCACGAGAGCAGTACTTC.

V usage is TRBV5-4 and J usage is TRBJ2-1, with D unresolved. Germline CDR1 is SGHNT and CDR2 is YYREEE (reference sequence). The CDR3 spans 13 residues. V lost 0 bases, J lost 6 bases, and 7 bases lay in between. The CDR3 loop is CASSLDYTNEQFF. The CDR3 bases are TGTGCCAGCAGCTTGGACTATACCAATGAGCAGTTCTTC.

The rearrangement links TRBV9 to TRBJ2-2; 7 bases are a match to TRBD2. V dropped 0 bases and J dropped 1; count of bases not matched to a gene: 3. The germline CDR1 and CDR2 sequences are SGDLS and YYNGEE. The CDR3 is 16 amino acids. The CDR3 sequence is CASSVAGGGNTGELFF. CDR3 bases: TGTGCCAGCAGCGTAGCGGGCGGGGGGAACACCGGGGAGCTGTTTTTT.

This clone came up a few times. The chain couples TRBV6-6 to TRBJ1-5; 11 bases align to TRBD1. Germline V CDR1 and CDR2: MNHNY, SVGAGI (reference sequence). CDR3 length: 15 amino acids. V lost 6 bases to trimming and J lost 5 bases; unmatched junction nucleotides: 6. CDR3 loop: CASSPGTGGYQPQHF. In DNA form, the CDR3 reads TGTGCCAGCAGCCCCGGGACAGGGGGGTATCAGCCCCAGCATTTT.

The chain links TRBV7-3 to TRBJ1-1; TRBD1 might be the D (5 bases). The CDR3 has 14 amino acids. V lost 0 bases to trimming and J lost 5 bases, with 10 bases between them. The germline CDR1 and CDR2 sequences are SGHTA and FQGTGA. CDR3 bases: TGTGCCAGCAGCTTAACAGGGGAGAGGACTGAAGCTTTCTTT. This gives the protein CASSLTGERTEAFF.

This rearrangement joins TRBV10-2 to TRBJ2-2; no reliable D call. CDR1 and CDR2 from the germline V gene are WSHSY and SAAADI. This CDR3 has 14 residues. V dropped 0 bases and J dropped 6 bases, with 8 bases sitting between them. The CDR3 sequence: CASSESSRAGELFF. CDR3 sequence (DNA): TGCGCCAGCAGTGAGTCGAGTCGGGCCGGGGAGCTGTTTTTT.

The chain employs TRBV18 and TRBJ1-5; 7 bases line up with TRBD1. J lost 3 bases, V lost 5 bases, and 7 bases had no gene match. The CDR3 covers 15 residues. Germline assignment: CDR1 KGHSH and CDR2 LQKENI. CDR3 sequence: CASSSSTGNNQPQHF. In nucleotides, the CDR3 is TGTGCCAGCTCATCGTCGACAGGGAACAATCAGCCCCAGCATTTT.

The rearrangement joins TRBV9 to TRBJ1-6; 9 bases agree with TRBD1. Trimming at V came to 2 bases and at J to 8 bases, leaving 2 bases not matched to a gene. Germline V lookup: CDR1 SGDLS, CDR2 YYNGEE. The CDR3 covers 14 residues. This CDR3 is CASSVRDRDSPLHF. The CDR3 region has the DNA TGTGCCAGCAGCGTCCGGGACAGGGATTCACCCCTCCACTTT.

The chain employs TRBV4-3 and TRBJ2-3, with TRBD2 identical over 7 bases. The CDR3 sequence is 17 residues long. In germline, CDR1 is LGHNA, CDR2 YSLEER. J gave up 5 bases and V 0 bases, and 11 bases lay outside the gene matches. The CDR3 here is CASSQDRGVKERDTQYF. The CDR3 nucleotides are TGCGCCAGCAGCCAAGATCGGGGGGTTAAGGAGAGAGATACGCAGTATTTT.

V is TRBV4-3 and J is TRBJ2-3, with 13 bases aligning to TRBD2. The germline gives CDR1 LGHNA, CDR2 YSLEER. The V gene end was trimmed by 4 bases and the J gene end by 2 bases; junction bases not matched to a gene: 6. The length of the CDR3 is 17 residues. The CDR3 coding sequence is TGCGCCAGCAGCCCGACTAGCGGGGGGAGATCCACAGATACGCAGTATTTT. It is translated as CASSPTSGGRSTDTQYF.

Only one count was recorded for this clone. V usage is TRBV7-2 and J usage is TRBJ1-6; 11 nucleotides match TRBD1. The CDR3 loop spans 15 amino acids. V trimming: 5 bases; J trimming: 10 bases; junction bases outside the gene matches: 7. Germline V gene lookup returns CDR1 SGHTA and CDR2 FQGNSA. CDR3 in DNA: TGTGCCAGCAGCCGGACAGGGGGCCGGATCTCACCCCTCCACTTT. Translated, it gives CASSRTGGRISPLHF.